The present T cell receptor beta chain was sequenced within a study of tumor-infiltrating lymphocytes in primary liver carcinoma. For the study at large: T1-T3 N0M0 was the stage of the tumors, which were about 4.2 to 10 cm across. Every sample contained roughly 3.65 to 7.13 million productive TCRbeta reads, and these numbers were similar from one tissue type to another.

A constant-region primer served to make TCR beta cDNA from roughly 500 ng total RNA. Three-round nested multiplex PCR performed with slightly modified ARM-PCR produced the TCR beta libraries. Amplification in the first two PCR rounds was performed using TRBV1-TRBV30 forward primers and a C-beta reverse primer for roughly 9 cycles each. A single record per CDR3 protein comes from TCRdb applying MiXCR to the multiplex PCR reads. The sample has tens of thousands of distinct CDR3 sequences, approximately 80% seen once. Whole-study results and caveats: Appearing in all five tumor regions was true of only about 8-24% of top clones.

Of note for this clonotype: Its antigen is unknown. The CDR3 does not end in the conserved phenylalanine or tryptophan, so this is likely a read error.

Co-extraction yielded RNA and DNA from approximately 22-30 mg of unsorted bulk tissue. All tumor specimens exceeded 85% viable tumor cells. CDR1 and CDR2 (germline): SGHRS, YFSETQ. This CDR3 spans 14 amino acids. Material: liver tumor tissue from sampling region 5. Specified subset: tumor region T5, tumor centre. This chain joins TRBV5-1 and TRBJ2-7; TRBD1 matches at 7 bases. The sequence derives from a woman in her 30s with primary liver carcinoma and hepatitis B virus infection. CDR3 protein: CASSLDRFRQEQYI. The CDR3 DNA reads as TGTGCCAGCAGCTTGGACAGGTTTCGGCAAGAACAGTACATC.